This TCR beta chain was sequenced for a study of blood T cell repertoires in COVID-19. In the study overall: The analysed material was cDNA or gDNA that came from T cells, B-cell-depleted T cells, or PBMCs.

Trimming took 4 bases from V and 3 from J, leaving 6 bases between them. Germline CDR1 reads SQVTM; CDR2 reads ANQGSEA. The CDR3 is 11 residues long. Original analysis: Reference gene primer amplification in the assay estimated nucleated cell counts. The method was immunoSEQ multiplex PCR; TCRdb's version includes in-frame clones alone and lacks a portion of them. The V and J calls and clone size were taken over from that table, and D and trimming were inferred from the DNA. The repertoire has some 670,000 clones, more than 80% of them found once; the top ten carry under 0.3%. The sample was peripheral blood. The TCR comes from a woman under 30 with acute or convalescent COVID-19. The V call is TRBV29-1, the J call TRBJ1-2; D may be TRBD1 (5 bases). The CDR3 region is CSVARDYGYTF. Here the CDR3 DNA reads TGCAGCGTTGCCAGGGACTATGGCTACACCTTC.